A selection of T cell receptor beta chains follows, all from one sample in a study of regulatory T cells in long-lasting Graves disease. A single record per CDR3 protein comes from TCRdb applying MiXCR to the multiplex PCR reads. This table has about 300,000 distinct CDR3 sequences, more than 20% appearing once. Sequencing used peripheral blood mononuclear cells (PBMCs), obtained when the disease was refractory, from a patient treated with antithyroid drugs. The source of these receptors is a female donor with Graves disease. The CDR3 runs from the conserved cysteine through the conserved F or W. The D gene is left open where the match is weak. Rows give clone size only sometimes, using once, few, many, or a class for an expanded clone.

CDR3nt	CDR3aa	abundance	d_gene	v_gene	j_gene
TGTGCCAGCAGCTTGGTTGGGGACTCCTATGGCTACACCTTC	CASSLVGDSYGYTF	few	-	TRBV5-4	TRBJ1-2
TGTGCCAGCAGTCCATTCTGGGGGGACTCTTCTGGCTACACCTTC	CASSPFWGDSSGYTF	many	-	TRBV6-1	TRBJ1-2
TGTGCCAGCAGTGAAGGAATCAGGTCAAGTAACTATGGCTACACCTTC	CASSEGIRSSNYGYTF	-	-	TRBV6-2/TRBV6-3	TRBJ1-2
TGCGCCAGCAGCTTGGAAACGGTGGACTCAGCAACTAATGAAAAACTGTTTTTT	CASSLETVDSATNEKLFF	few	-	TRBV5-1	TRBJ1-4
TGTGCCATCAGTGAGTCAGGGAGGGTAGGCAGTTACGAGCAGTACTTC	CAISESGRVGSYEQYF	-	TRBD2	TRBV10-3	TRBJ2-7
TGCAGTGCTAGAGATCGTTTGGGGGCTGAAGCTTTCTTT	CSARDRLGAEAFF	many	-	TRBV20-1	TRBJ1-1
TGTGCCAGCAGTTTAGGGGTGAGGAAAGAGACCCAGTACTTC	CASSLGVRKETQYF	few	-	TRBV12-3/TRBV12-4	TRBJ2-5
TGTGCCAGCAGGATTAATGAAAAACTGTTTTTT	CASRINEKLFF	many	-	TRBV28	TRBJ1-4
TGTGCCAGCAGCGGTACCGGGACTAGTTACGAGCAGTACTTC	CASSGTGTSYEQYF	few	TRBD2	TRBV9	TRBJ2-7
TGTGCCAGCAGCTTAGGTCACAGGGGAGCCAAAAACGTTCAGTACTTC	CASSLGHRGAKNVQYF	-	TRBD1	TRBV11-2	TRBJ2-4
TGTGCCAGCAGCTTGCCGACAGGCCAGGAGACCCAGTACTTC	CASSLPTGQETQYF	many	-	TRBV7-2	TRBJ2-5
TGCGCCAGCAGCTTCGACGGGGACAGCAACACTGAAGCTTTCTTT	CASSFDGDSNTEAFF	many	TRBD1	TRBV5-1	TRBJ1-1
TGTGCCAGCAGTTACAGGACGGCCTATGGCTACACCTTC	CASSYRTAYGYTF	many	-	TRBV6-5	TRBJ1-2
TGTGCCAGCAGCTCGGGGGCTGGGGCCAACGTCCTGACTTTC	CASSSGAGANVLTF	-	-	TRBV13	TRBJ2-6
TGTGCCAGCAGCCCCGGCCAGGGCCGAACCCTCCACTTT	CASSPGQGRTLHF	few	-	TRBV7-3	TRBJ1-6
TGTGCCAGCAGTTTAGGGTTCGACGGCTCCTACGAGCAGTACTTC	CASSLGFDGSYEQYF	many	-	TRBV28	TRBJ2-7
TGTGCCATCAGGGGGGGGGGGGGCACGAACACCGGGGAGCTGTTTTTT	CAIRGGGGTNTGELFF	-	-	TRBV10-3	TRBJ2-2
TGCAGCGTTGAGAGGGGGAACACTGAAGCTTTCTTT	CSVERGNTEAFF	many	-	TRBV29-1	TRBJ1-1
TGTGCCAGTAGCAAAACCGGGACTAGTCCCAGCTCCTACAATGAGCAGTTCTTC	CASSKTGTSPSSYNEQFF	-	TRBD2	TRBV19	TRBJ2-1
TGTGCCAGCAGCTTACTAGACAGGGTCGGGACTGAAGCTTTCTTT	CASSLLDRVGTEAFF	many	TRBD1	TRBV7-3	TRBJ1-1
TGCAGTGCTGCTGGTACCGGGACAGGGCACACTGAAGCTTTCTTT	CSAAGTGTGHTEAFF	few	TRBD1	TRBV20-1	TRBJ1-1
TGTGCCAGCAGTCCAAGCGGAGCGGGGAATGAGCAGTTCTTC	CASSPSGAGNEQFF	-	TRBD2	TRBV28	TRBJ2-1
TGTGCCAGCAGCTTACTTTCAGTGAACACTGAAGCTTTCTTT	CASSLLSVNTEAFF	many	-	TRBV7-2	TRBJ1-1
TGCGCCAGCAGCTTCCTAGGGGACCTGGAGACCCAGTACTTC	CASSFLGDLETQYF	-	-	TRBV5-1	TRBJ2-5
TGTGCCAGCAGTGCAGGGACAGGGCTTAGCAATCAGCCCCAGCATTTT	CASSAGTGLSNQPQHF	many	TRBD1	TRBV12-3/TRBV12-4	TRBJ1-5
TGTGCCAGCAGTTTAATCACGGGTTCCCCGGGGGAGACCTACGAGCAGTACTTC	CASSLITGSPGETYEQYF	-	-	TRBV28	TRBJ2-7
TGTGCCAGCAGTTATCTCGCCTCCTACGAGCAGTACTTC	CASSYLASYEQYF	-	-	TRBV6-2/TRBV6-3	TRBJ2-7
TGCGCCAGCAGGACGGTCCCAACTAATGAAAAACTGTTTTTT	CASRTVPTNEKLFF	-	-	TRBV5-1	TRBJ1-4
TGTGCCAGCAGTGCCGCAGCAACGGCGCACTACGAGCAGTACTTC	CASSAAATAHYEQYF	-	-	TRBV6-2/TRBV6-3	TRBJ2-7
TGCGCCAGCAGCCAAATGGCGGGAGGGTACACCGGGGAGCTGTTTTTT	CASSQMAGGYTGELFF	-	TRBD2	TRBV7-2	TRBJ2-2
TGTGCCAGCAGTTACTCGATGGATAGCGGCTACGAGCAGTACTTC	CASSYSMDSGYEQYF	few	-	TRBV6-5	TRBJ2-7
TGTGCCACCAGTGAGACAGGGCCCTATAGCAATCAGCCCCAGCATTTT	CATSETGPYSNQPQHF	few	TRBD1	TRBV24-1	TRBJ1-5
TGCAGCGTCGAAACAGGGTTTCCTGAAGCTTTCTTT	CSVETGFPEAFF	few	-	TRBV29-1	TRBJ1-1
TGTGCCAACAGTCCGGACAGGGGTTTCAGCGAGCAGTACTTC	CANSPDRGFSEQYF	-	TRBD1	TRBV27	TRBJ2-7
TGTGCCAGCAGCTTACGGGCCGGGACAGGTACCGGCGGCTACACCTTC	CASSLRAGTGTGGYTF	-	TRBD1	TRBV7-2	TRBJ1-2
TGTGCCAGCAGCCTAGATCTTGATGGCTACACCTTC	CASSLDLDGYTF	-	-	TRBV7-9	TRBJ1-2
TGTGCCAGCAGCTTATGGGACAGCCAAGAGACCCAGTACTTC	CASSLWDSQETQYF	many	TRBD1	TRBV28	TRBJ2-5
TGTGCCAGTAGTATATGGGACAGGGGGACTCTAGCCAAAAACATTCAGTACTTC	CASSIWDRGTLAKNIQYF	-	TRBD1	TRBV19	TRBJ2-4
TGTGCCAGCAGTCACACAACAGGGATATCCTACGAGCAGTACTTC	CASSHTTGISYEQYF	many	-	TRBV6-1	TRBJ2-7
TGTGCCAGCAGCCAAGGGGTGCGTCAGCCCCAGCATTTT	CASSQGVRQPQHF	many	-	TRBV3-1	TRBJ1-5
TGCAGTGCTAGGGGCAGGGGGAGGGAAACTGAAGCTTTCTTT	CSARGRGRETEAFF	many	TRBD1	TRBV20-1	TRBJ1-1
TGTGCCAGCAGTTCCCCTTTGAGGGAGAGAGGAAGCGAGCAGTACTTC	CASSSPLRERGSEQYF	many	-	TRBV27	TRBJ2-7
TGTGCCAGCAGCTTCGACAGGGTGGAAACCGAATTT	CASSFDRVETEF	few	TRBD1	TRBV11-2	TRBJ1-6
TGTGCCAGCAGCGCTACGGTAGCGGGAGGGAACACAGATACGCAGTATTTT	CASSATVAGGNTDTQYF	few	TRBD2	TRBV9	TRBJ2-3
TGTGCCAGCAGCCAGGAGGAAACTGAAGCTTTCTTT	CASSQEETEAFF	few	-	TRBV3-1	TRBJ1-1